The clone carrying this TCR beta chain was counted a few times. Its antigen remains unidentified. In germline, CDR1 is ENHRY, CDR2 SYGVKD. V was pared by 6 bases and J by 1 base, with 9 bases between. The CDR3 is 13 amino acids. Clinical Activity Scores of at least 3, NOSPECS grades of at least 4 and durations under 3 months characterized ophthalmopathy patients. 10 ml fresh peripheral blood yielded the PBMCs. The sample is drawn from a study of T cells in Graves' hyperthyroidism and ophthalmopathy. Study-wide results and caveats: Among clonotypes expanded in thyroid above 0.001, most were also found in blood. Through a model of 13 V-J features, ophthalmopathy was separated from stable hyperthyroidism.

The CDR3 regions of TCR beta were amplified from RNA transcripts. Researchers ran a first-round RT-PCR on the TCR CDR3 using the HTBI primer set. Each CDR3 protein gets one entry after TCRdb re-called the multiplex PCR reads with MiXCR. The table has about 600,000 distinct CDR3 sequences, 12% to 15% seen once. The clonotype was recovered from a woman between 18 and 29 years old with Graves' ophthalmopathy. The sample consisted of blood. The chain is built from TRBV10-3 and TRBJ1-1, with D unresolved. The CDR3 coding sequence is TGTGCCATCAGGCCGGGGTGGAACACTGAAGCTTTCTTT. Protein product: CAIRPGWNTEAFF.